The 14 T cell receptor beta chains in this list originate from one sample, sequenced in a study of T cells in Graves' hyperthyroidism and ophthalmopathy. The investigators amplified TCR beta CDR3 regions from RNA transcripts. RT-PCR in the first round (using the HTBI primer set) targeted the TCR CDR3. TCRdb re-derived calls from the multiplex PCR reads in MiXCR, one entry per CDR3 protein. The sample shows over 500,000 distinct CDR3 sequences, about 16% of them seen only once. The specimen sequenced was blood. The receptors were gathered from a woman aged 25-40 years with Graves' ophthalmopathy.

Concerning this clonotype itself: One end of the junction fails to match germline, which may point to a read error. The V gene is TRBV4-1, the J gene TRBJ2-1, with D tentatively TRBD2 (5 bases). The CDR3 has 13 amino acids. CDR1 MGHRA and CDR2 YSYEKL come from the germline V gene. CDR3 in amino acids: CASSQSFGETQFF. CDR3 bases: TGTGCCAGCAGCCAAAGCTTTGGGGAGACCCAGTTCTTC.

This clonotype was recorded many times. The rearrangement links TRBV11-2 to TRBJ1-1; no definite D call. The germline V and J ends were trimmed by 2 bases and 7 bases, with 5 bases remaining between them. From germline, CDR1 is SGHAT and CDR2 FQNNGV. The CDR3 length is 11 residues. The CDR3 DNA sequence: TGTGCCAGCAGCTTAATGGGTGAAGCTTTCTTT. Translating gives CASSLMGEAFF.

The CDR3 DNA is TGTGCCAGCAGAAGGGCCCTGGGCACCGGGGAGCTGTTTTTT. It translates to CASRRALGTGELFF. The genes are TRBV2 and TRBJ2-2; D uncertain. Trimming pared 6 bases from V and 4 bases from J, leaving 12 bases between. Germline V gene lookup returns CDR1 SNHLY and CDR2 FYNNEI. There are 14 residues in the CDR3.

The CDR3 coding sequence is TGTGCCAGCAGCCCCCTCGGGGCGGGAGTAAACTCCTACGAGCAGTACTTC. This gives the protein CASSPLGAGVNSYEQYF. The chain carries TRBV3-1 and TRBJ2-7; 7 bases are shared with TRBD2. J was trimmed by 0 bases and V by 4 bases; bases with no gene match: 12. Germline CDR1 LGHDT, CDR2 YNNKEL (reference sequence). CDR3 length: 17 residues.

In its sample, this clonotype was seen many times. The V and J genes are TRBV7-9 and TRBJ2-7; no clear D. This CDR3 is built from 14 residues. With 1 base removed from V and 5 bases from J, the gap between germline ends came to 12 bases. Germline CDR1 reads SEHNR; CDR2 reads FQNEAQ (reference sequence). The CDR3, as DNA: TGTGCCAGCAGCTTAGTAACCGTGGAAAACGAGCAGTACTTC. Residues: CASSLVTVENEQYF.

This clonotype was detected ten times or more. The rearrangement links TRBV3-1 to TRBJ1-1, with D maybe TRBD1 (6 bases). Germline V gene data show CDR1 as LGHDT and CDR2 as YNNKEL (reference sequence). This CDR3 region has 14 residues. Trimming removed 3 bases from V and 4 bases from J, with 12 bases in between. CDR3 loop: CASSQGHARTEAFF. The DNA for the CDR3 is TGTGCCAGCAGCCAGGGACATGCCCGCACTGAAGCTTTCTTT. Full variable domain (outside the CDR3, taken from reference TRBV3-1 and TRBJ1-1): DTAVSQTPKYLVTQMGNDKSIKCEQNLGHDTMYWYKQDSKKFLKIMFSYNNKELIINETVPNRFSPKSPDKAHLNLHINSLELGDSAVYFCASSQGHARTEAFFGQGTRLTVV.

The sample holds many counts of this clonotype. The chain carries TRBV28 and TRBJ1-1; D perhaps matches TRBD1 (6 bases). Germline CDR1 reads MDHEN; CDR2 reads SYDVKM. Trimming stripped 4 bases from V and 3 bases from J, with 12 bases between. The CDR3 extends over 14 amino acids. The CDR3 DNA reads as TGTGCCAGCAGTTCCAGGGGTCTCGACACTGAAGCTTTCTTT. As protein: CASSSRGLDTEAFF.

Many counts were recorded for this clonotype. V usage is TRBV20-1 and J usage is TRBJ2-3, with TRBD1 matching over 11 bases. CDR1 and CDR2 from the germline V gene are DFQATT and SNEGSKA (reference sequence). Germline trimming cut 6 bases from V and 2 bases from J; bases unmatched to any gene: 7. The CDR3 length is 15 residues. The CDR3: CSAFPGQGVTDTQYF. In nucleotides, the CDR3 is TGCAGTGCATTTCCGGGACAGGGGGTCACAGATACGCAGTATTTT.

Ten or more counts support this clonotype. This chain uses TRBV4-2 with TRBJ1-1; 7 bases map to TRBD1. Germline V CDR1 and CDR2: LGHNA, YNFKEQ. The CDR3 consists of 15 residues. V dropped 0 bases and J dropped 10; count of bases not matched to a gene: 11. The CDR3 sequence: CASSQEAGTDYLAFF. The DNA for the CDR3 is TGTGCCAGCAGCCAAGAAGCGGGGACAGACTACCTAGCTTTCTTT.

Many counts were recorded for this clonotype. The chain carries TRBV12-3 or TRBV12-4 and TRBJ1-1; D is unresolved. CDR3 length: 14 amino acids. V was pared by 6 bases and J by 1 base, with 12 bases between. The CDR3 sequence: CASSQQHSNTEAFF. The CDR3 region has the DNA TGTGCCAGCAGCCAACAACACTCGAACACTGAAGCTTTCTTT.

This clonotype has a count of ten or more. The J gene is TRBJ2-1, the V gene TRBV3-1; no clear D. The CDR3 has 15 residues. Germline CDR1 LGHDT, CDR2 YNNKEL (reference sequence). Trimming shortened V by 0 bases and J by 0 bases, and 6 bases separated the two germline ends. The CDR3, as DNA: TGTGCCAGCAGCCAAGAATTCCACTCCTACAATGAGCAGTTCTTC. Translation: CASSQEFHSYNEQFF.

At least ten counts were recorded for this clonotype. J is TRBJ2-3 and V is TRBV25-1; 8 nucleotides align to TRBD2. After removal of 7 bases from V and 7 bases from J, the junction contained 7 bases not matched to a gene. There are 13 residues in the CDR3. Germline V CDR1 and CDR2: MGHDK, SYGVNS. CDR3 in amino acids: CASMYGGGNTQYF. CDR3 DNA sequence: TGTGCCAGCATGTATGGCGGGGGGAATACGCAGTATTTT.

The CDR3 spells CASSQDSGDRADTQYF. CDR3 DNA: TGCGCCAGCAGCCAAGATTCTGGAGACAGGGCCGATACGCAGTATTTT. This sequence joins TRBV4-3 and TRBJ2-3; TRBD1 matches 7 bases. CDR3 length: 16 residues. Germline V gene lookup returns CDR1 LGHNA and CDR2 YSLEER. Losses at the gene ends were 0 bases for V and 6 bases for J; bases not matched to a gene: 9.

This clonotype was found many times. The gene calls are TRBV28 and TRBJ2-7; TRBD2 might be the D (6 bases). V shed 4 bases and J shed 3 bases, with 7 bases lying between them. The CDR3 contains 12 residues. CDR1 and CDR2 from the germline V gene are MDHEN and SYDVKM. The CDR3 nucleotides read TGTGCCAGCAGTTGGGGGGACTACGAGCAGTACTTC. Translating it yields CASSWGDYEQYF.